The 13 T cell receptor beta chains presented below share a single source sample, sequenced in a study of CD8 T cells in ankylosing spondylitis. Overall study results and limits: Seemingly characteristic of ankylosing spondylitis blood was a TCR beta motif consisting of roughly 8 highly homologous variants.

MiXCR, run by TCRdb on the 5' RACE reads, gives a single entry per CDR3 protein. The sample has 500,000 or so distinct CDR3 sequences, roughly 5.2% seen once. Antigens for these TCRs are unknown. Sequences were obtained from blood, either unsorted or a sorted T cell fraction (not recorded which). These receptors were collected from a male donor with ankylosing spondylitis.

This clonotype has a count of ten or more. The chain combines TRBV15 with TRBJ1-5, with TRBD1 as a possible D gene (5 bases). The germline V gene has CDR1 LNHNV and CDR2 YYDKDF (reference sequence). There are 16 residues in the CDR3. Trimming took 0 bases from V and 3 from J, leaving 12 bases between them. The CDR3 DNA follows: TGTGCCACCAGCAGAGACAAACAGGCTTCCAATCAGCCCCAGCATTTT. The encoded protein is CATSRDKQASNQPQHF.

This clonotype was seen ten or more times. The chain joins TRBV5-1 to TRBJ1-2; D is possibly TRBD1 (5 bases). Between the trimmed V and J ends, which lost 0 bases and 4 bases, there was a span of 13 bases. The CDR3 runs to 15 residues. Germline CDR1 SGHRS, CDR2 YFSETQ. The CDR3 reads CASSLGLRDGYGYTF. In nucleotides, the CDR3 is TGCGCCAGCAGCTTGGGGCTCAGGGACGGCTATGGCTACACCTTC.

This clonotype showed up many times. V gene TRBV28 combines with J gene TRBJ2-1; 9 bases map to TRBD2. This CDR3 region has 12 residues. V dropped 6 bases and J dropped 10; count of bases not matched to a gene: 4. Germline assignment: CDR1 MDHEN and CDR2 SYDVKM. The chain's CDR3 is CASSPTSGEQFF. The CDR3 DNA is TGTGCCAGCAGCCCGACTAGCGGAGAGCAGTTCTTC.

This clonotype was detected many times. The rearrangement uses TRBV20-1 and TRBJ2-7; 9 bases match TRBD1. The CDR3 has 14 amino acids. Losses at the gene ends were 6 bases for V and 2 bases for J; bases not matched to a gene: 8. CDR1 and CDR2 from the germline V gene are DFQATT and SNEGSKA (reference sequence). CDR3 protein: CSAEPGQGTYEQYF. CDR3 bases: TGCAGTGCAGAACCGGGACAGGGAACCTACGAGCAGTACTTC.

In this sample, this clonotype turned up a few times. The V gene is TRBV6-5, the J gene TRBJ2-2; perhaps D is TRBD1 or TRBD2 (6 bases each). V dropped 4 bases and J dropped 3 bases, with 12 bases sitting between them. Germline V gives CDR1 MNHEY, CDR2 SVGAGI. The CDR3 runs to 15 residues. CDR3 amino acids: CASSLGGAYTGELFF. Written as DNA, the CDR3 is TGTGCCAGCAGTTTGGGGGGCGCATACACCGGGGAGCTGTTTTTT.

This clonotype was recorded a few times. This may be a read error, as it is one base from a much larger clone. The genes are TRBV15 and TRBJ1-2; D is possibly TRBD1 (5 bases). Germline lookup yields CDR1 LNHNV and CDR2 YYDKDF (reference sequence). This CDR3 spans 14 amino acids. CDR3 sequence: CSTSIGAGLDGYTF. The CDR3 DNA reads as TGTTCCACCAGCATCGGGGCAGGCCTGGATGGCTACACCTTC.

This clonotype has ten or more counts. The chain has TRBV24-1 and TRBJ2-3, with TRBD2 matching over 8 bases. Germline assignment: CDR1 KGHDR and CDR2 SFDVKD. The V segment lost 1 base and the J segment 7 bases; nucleotides outside the gene matches: 3. This CDR3 spans 14 amino acids. The chain's CDR3 is CATSDFGGRNTQYF. Written as DNA, the CDR3 is TGTGCCACCAGTGATTTCGGCGGGAGGAATACGCAGTATTTT.

This clonotype was counted ten times or more. The chain employs TRBV12-3 or TRBV12-4 and TRBJ2-1; D gene unclear. Deletions cut 4 bases from V and 6 bases from J, with 13 bases between. CDR3 length equals 14 residues. DNA for the CDR3: TGTGCCAGCAGTTGGGGAAGGCCGAGCAATGAGCAGTTCTTC. Its protein is CASSWGRPSNEQFF.

This clonotype was detected many times. The chain joins TRBV24-1 to TRBJ1-1; possibly TRBD1 for D (5 bases). Trimming left V 7 bases short and J 4 bases short, with 15 bases between. The CDR3 consists of 14 residues. The V gene's germline CDR1 is KGHDR and CDR2 SFDVKD. The CDR3 reads CATRGWDGSTEAFF. The CDR3 DNA follows: TGTGCCACCAGGGGGTGGGACGGAAGCACTGAAGCTTTCTTT.

This clonotype was counted ten times or more. The rearrangement uses TRBV11-2 and TRBJ2-3, with 8 bases that match TRBD1. J lost 4 bases, V lost 3 bases, and 3 bases had no gene match. The CDR3 extends over 14 amino acids. In germline, CDR1 is SGHAT, CDR2 FQNNGV. CDR3 in DNA: TGTGCCAGCAGCTTTACGACAGGGGCAGATACGCAGTATTTT. It encodes CASSFTTGADTQYF.

This clonotype showed up just a few times. The CDR3 DNA sequence: TGTGCCACCAGCAGACTCCCGAGGACAGGGCGCACAGATACGCAGTATTTT. Translated: CATSRLPRTGRTDTQYF. The J gene is TRBJ2-3, the V gene TRBV15, with 8 bases identical to TRBD1. The CDR3 consists of 17 residues. The V and J ends lost 2 bases and 1 base, in that order; junction bases with no gene match: 8. Germline CDR1 and CDR2: LNHNV and YYDKDF (reference sequence).

V gene TRBV4-1 combines with J gene TRBJ2-6; D remains ambiguous. Trimming pared 1 base from V and 2 bases from J, leaving 12 bases between. The CDR3 runs to 17 residues. CDR1 is MGHRA and CDR2 is YSYEKL in the germline V gene. CDR3 amino acids: CASSQGGLLTGANVLTF. The CDR3 DNA follows: TGCGCCAGCAGCCAAGGGGGTCTTCTTACTGGGGCCAACGTCCTGACTTTC.

This clonotype has at least ten counts. The rearrangement joins TRBV20-1 to TRBJ2-3, with 11 positions matching TRBD1. In germline, CDR1 is DFQATT, CDR2 SNEGSKA (reference sequence). The CDR3 covers 14 residues. The ends lost 6 bases at V and 3 bases at J; junction bases unmatched: 5. CDR3 in DNA: TGCAGTGCAAGTAGGGACAGGGGGACAGATACGCAGTATTTT. Translating gives CSASRDRGTDTQYF.